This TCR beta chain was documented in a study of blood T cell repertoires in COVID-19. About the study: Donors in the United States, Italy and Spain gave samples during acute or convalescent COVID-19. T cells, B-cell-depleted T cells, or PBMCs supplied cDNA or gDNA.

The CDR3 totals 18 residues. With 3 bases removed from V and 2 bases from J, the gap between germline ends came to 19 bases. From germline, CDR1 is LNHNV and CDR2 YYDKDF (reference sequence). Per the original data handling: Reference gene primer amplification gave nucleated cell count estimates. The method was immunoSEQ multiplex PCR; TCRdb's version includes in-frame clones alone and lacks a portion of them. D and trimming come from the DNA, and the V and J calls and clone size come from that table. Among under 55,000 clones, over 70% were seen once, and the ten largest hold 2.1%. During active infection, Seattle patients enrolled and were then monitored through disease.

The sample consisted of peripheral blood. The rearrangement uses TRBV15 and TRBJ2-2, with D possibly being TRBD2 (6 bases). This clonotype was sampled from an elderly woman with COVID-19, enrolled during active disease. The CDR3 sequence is CATSRGDLEAANTGELFF. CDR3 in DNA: TGTGCCACCAGCAGGGGGGACTTAGAGGCCGCTAACACCGGGGAGCTGTTTTTT.